The entry that follows covers one T cell receptor (beta chain) sequence. Its antigen is still unknown. CDR1 is SGHTA, CDR2 FQGNSA, per germline. There are 13 residues in the CDR3. The germline V and J ends were trimmed by 3 bases and 9 bases, with 15 bases remaining between them. The data are from a study of OX40 agonist ivuxolimab in advanced cancers. Background on the study: Partial responses were achieved by three patients, one with hepatocellular carcinoma and two with cutaneous melanoma. Study-wide points: Not determined was the antigen specificity of the expanded peripheral T cells. Clonal expansion was among the lowest in partial responders at 0.1-3.0 mg/kg, especially CD8+.

Assay used: immunoSEQ multiplex PCR; TCRdb lists only in-frame clones, some missing. The table records several thousand clones, 73% of them present only once. The chain joins TRBV7-2 to TRBJ2-7, with D maybe TRBD1 (6 bases). The sample in question was CD4+ or CD8+ T cells sorted from blood, obtained in a trial of the OX40 agonist ivuxolimab. The clonotype originates from an adult with an advanced solid tumor such as melanoma, head and neck, liver or kidney cancer. The CDR3 DNA sequence: TGTGCCAGCAGCTTCGGACAGCATCGGGGGCAGTACTTC. It translates to CASSFGQHRGQYF.